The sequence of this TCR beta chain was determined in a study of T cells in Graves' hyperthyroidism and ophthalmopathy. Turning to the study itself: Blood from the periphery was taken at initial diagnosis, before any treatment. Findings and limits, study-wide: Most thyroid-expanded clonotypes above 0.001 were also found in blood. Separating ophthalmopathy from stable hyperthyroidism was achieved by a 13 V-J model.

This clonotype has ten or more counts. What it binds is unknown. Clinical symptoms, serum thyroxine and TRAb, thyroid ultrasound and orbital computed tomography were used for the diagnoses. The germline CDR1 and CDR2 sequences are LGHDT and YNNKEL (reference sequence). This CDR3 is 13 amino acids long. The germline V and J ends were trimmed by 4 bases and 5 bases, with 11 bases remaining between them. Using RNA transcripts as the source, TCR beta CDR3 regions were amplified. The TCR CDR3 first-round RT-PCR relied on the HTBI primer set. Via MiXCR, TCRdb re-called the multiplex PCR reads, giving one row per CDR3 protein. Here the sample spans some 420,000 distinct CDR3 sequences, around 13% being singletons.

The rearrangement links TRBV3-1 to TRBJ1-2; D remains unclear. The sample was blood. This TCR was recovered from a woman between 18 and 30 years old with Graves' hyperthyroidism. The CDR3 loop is CASSPEGRYGYTF. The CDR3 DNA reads TGTGCCAGCAGCCCGGAAGGACGTTATGGCTACACCTTC.